The 13 T cell receptor beta chains given below trace back to one sample, sequenced in a study of T cells after somatic rescue of genetic block. Profiled with immunoSEQ multiplex PCR; TCRdb holds only in-frame clones, not every one. The sample records roughly 65,000 clones, about 90% being singletons. The sequencing sample was made of peripheral blood mononuclear cells (PBMCs). The receptors shown here come from a man in his forties.

The chain has TRBV18 and TRBJ1-2; the D gene is possibly TRBD1 (5 bases). This CDR3 contains 13 residues. Germline-derived CDR1 and CDR2 are KGHSH and LQKENI. V dropped 6 bases and J dropped 3 bases, with 11 bases sitting between them. CDR3 in amino acids: CASSPDNYYGYTF. The CDR3, as DNA: TGTGCCAGCTCTCCGGACAACTACTATGGCTACACCTTC.

The V call is TRBV7-2, the J call TRBJ2-2; 12 bases line up with TRBD2. The V gene's germline CDR1 is SGHTA and CDR2 FQGNSA. The V and J ends lost 1 base and 3 bases, in that order; junction bases with no gene match: 6. The CDR3 totals 18 residues. CDR3 sequence (DNA): TGTGCCAGCAGCTTAGGGGATCTAGCGGGAGGGTACACCGGGGAGCTGTTTTTT. It yields the protein CASSLGDLAGGYTGELFF.

The chain links TRBV11-1 to TRBJ1-1, with 10 bases that match TRBD1. Germline V CDR1 and CDR2: SGHAT, FQDESV (reference sequence). This CDR3 region has 13 residues. The V and J ends lost 7 bases and 5 bases, in that order; junction bases with no gene match: 4. CDR3 DNA: TGTGCCAGCACGGGACAGGGGCGGACTGAAGCTTTCTTT. Amino acid sequence: CASTGQGRTEAFF. The full variable domain, with the rest looked up from reference TRBV11-1 and TRBJ1-1, is EAEVAQSPRYKITEKSQAVAFWCDPISGHATLYWYRQILGQGPELLVQFQDESVVDDSQLPKDRFSAERLKGVDSTLKIQPAELGDSAMYLCASTGQGRTEAFFGQGTRLTVV.

A few counts support this clone. The V and J genes are TRBV5-1 and TRBJ1-1; D is uncertain. This CDR3 has 13 residues. Per germline, CDR1 SGHRS and CDR2 YFSETQ. V was clipped by 2 bases and J by 1 base, with 6 bases between them. Here the CDR3 DNA reads TGCGCCAGCAGCTTTCCAGGGAACACTGAAGCTTTCTTT. As protein: CASSFPGNTEAFF.

As DNA, the CDR3 is TGTGCCACCAGCAGAGATTGGGGCGGGGCCCCTCGAGAGACCCAGTACTTC. Amino acids: CATSRDWGGAPRETQYF. The chain couples TRBV15 to TRBJ2-5; a weak D match, TRBD2 (6 bases). The CDR3 spans 17 residues. V dropped 0 bases and J dropped 4 bases, with 18 bases sitting between them. Germline CDR1 is LNHNV and CDR2 is YYDKDF (reference sequence).

V gene TRBV10-2 combines with J gene TRBJ2-2, with TRBD2 identical over 11 bases. Trimming removed 7 bases from V and 7 bases from J; junction bases left unmatched: 5. The germline CDR1 and CDR2 sequences are WSHSY and SAAADI. The CDR3 covers 14 residues. The CDR3 nucleotides are TGCGCCAGCAAGGCTAGCGGGGGGCTCGGGGAGCTGTTTTTT. Its translation: CASKASGGLGELFF.

The J gene is TRBJ2-3, the V gene TRBV4-3, with D possibly being TRBD1 (6 bases). The CDR3 length is 15 residues. Germline loops: CDR1 LGHNA, CDR2 YSLEER. The V gene lost 0 bases and the J gene lost 6 bases, with 13 bases spanning the gap. The CDR3 nucleotides read TGCGCCAGCAGCCAAGACTGGCGTAGGGGGGATACGCAGTATTTT. This translates into CASSQDWRRGDTQYF.

This chain joins TRBV5-6 and TRBJ2-1, with D perhaps given as TRBD1 or TRBD2 (5 bases each). The CDR3 extends over 14 amino acids. Per germline, CDR1 SGHDT and CDR2 YYEEEE. Trimming left V 4 bases short and J 5 bases short, with 13 bases between. CDR3 sequence: CASSLGGRNNEQFF. The CDR3 DNA sequence: TGTGCCAGCAGCCTTGGGGGTCGGAACAATGAGCAGTTCTTC.

The chain joins TRBV7-8 to TRBJ1-5, with D possibly matching TRBD1 (6 bases). Germline lookup yields CDR1 SGHVS and CDR2 FQNEAQ. V was cut by 1 base and J by 2 bases, with 9 bases left in between. The CDR3 covers 15 residues. The CDR3 coding sequence is TGTGCCAGCAGCTTAGTATCAGGGGGCAATCAGCCCCAGCATTTT. It encodes CASSLVSGGNQPQHF.

This clone was picked up a small number of times. This chain joins TRBV27 and TRBJ1-2, with D possibly matching TRBD1 (6 bases). The CDR3 runs to 15 residues. Per the germline V gene, CDR1 is MNHEY and CDR2 is SMNVEV (reference sequence). V was trimmed by 6 bases and J by 6 bases, leaving 20 bases between them. The CDR3 DNA sequence: TGTGCCAGCAGCCAGGACAGCTACGGGGGGGATGGCTACACCTTC. Encoded protein: CASSQDSYGGDGYTF.

The table lists this clone with a count of one. The V call is TRBV6-4, the J call TRBJ1-6; 10 nucleotides agree with TRBD1. V dropped 0 bases and J dropped 14; count of bases not matched to a gene: 10. Germline V lookup: CDR1 MRHNA, CDR2 SNTAGT. The CDR3 consists of 16 residues. The CDR3 loop is CASSDSGTGEVEALHF. In nucleotides, the CDR3 is TGTGCCAGCAGTGACTCGGGGACAGGGGAGGTTGAAGCCCTCCACTTT.

V and J are TRBV7-3 and TRBJ1-1; D gene ambiguous. V dropped 0 bases and J dropped 4 bases, with 6 bases sitting between them. The CDR3 has 13 residues. Germline V gene lookup returns CDR1 SGHTA and CDR2 FQGTGA. Written as DNA, the CDR3 is TGTGCCAGCAGCTTAACGGGAGGCACTGAAGCTTTCTTT. This sequence encodes CASSLTGGTEAFF.

The V and J genes are TRBV18 and TRBJ1-1, with TRBD1 matching 9 bases. There are 15 residues in the CDR3. Germline V gene data show CDR1 as KGHSH and CDR2 as LQKENI. J lost 5 bases, V lost 0 bases, and 4 bases had no gene match. The CDR3 DNA follows: TGTGCCAGCTCACCACCGGGACAGGGCGTAACTGAAGCTTTCTTT. Amino acid sequence: CASSPPGQGVTEAFF.